The clone carrying this TCR beta chain was counted many times. The data were taken from a study of identical twins. TCRdb re-analysed the 5' RACE reads in MiXCR, keeping a single row per CDR3 protein. The sample has over 550,000 distinct CDR3 sequences, just over 7% seen once; the top ten hold about 1.6%. The V end was cut by 1 base, the J end by 3 bases, with 22 bases between. This CDR3 comprises 18 residues. CDR1 and CDR2 from the germline V gene are SGHDT and YYEEEE. Healthy Caucasians made up all donors. This sample was also put to use in a study of yellow fever vaccine responses in identical twins. That source notes: Twins' vaccine T cell response reportedly seemed partly convergent, partly personalized.

This TCR was sampled from a woman aged 18-29 years in good health. Source material: PBMCs. The gene calls are TRBV5-6 and TRBJ2-5; maybe TRBD1 (6 bases). CDR3 DNA sequence: TGTGCCAGCAGCTTGCTTCCCGGGACACCGGTCGGGAAAGAGACCCAGTACTTC. Residues: CASSLLPGTPVGKETQYF.